This T cell receptor (beta chain) was recorded in a study of blood T cell repertoires in COVID-19. Trimming shortened V by 3 bases and J by 1 base, and 21 bases separated the two germline ends. CDR1 is SGHAT, CDR2 FQNNGV, per germline. The CDR3 runs to 19 residues. The data were produced by immunoSEQ multiplex PCR, yet TCRdb's version contains in-frame clones alone and is incomplete. The sample yields 180,000 or so clones, 70% to 85% seen once. This chain links TRBV11-2 with TRBJ2-2; possibly TRBD2 for D (6 bases). The source is a man aged 55 to 70 who had recovered from COVID-19. Sequences were obtained from peripheral blood. The chain's CDR3 is CASSLATEGTWWNTGELFF. The CDR3 DNA follows: TGTGCCAGCAGCTTGGCCACGGAGGGGACGTGGTGGAACACCGGGGAGCTGTTTTTT.